This passage covers 32 T cell receptor beta chains from one sample sequenced in a study of T-cell reconstitution after alpha-beta-depleted transplantation in children. For TCRbeta, the library was prepared with unique molecular identifiers. A single record per CDR3 protein comes from TCRdb applying MiXCR to the PCR reads. This table has roughly 250,000 distinct CDR3 sequences, 7.5% to 9.5% appearing once. The sample here was PBMCs, mostly from graft donor cells, taken 180 days after TCRalphabeta/CD19-depleted stem cell transplant. These receptors were taken from a male patient aged 10 to 17 who had a stem cell transplant for acute lymphoblastic leukemia, so the T cells may come from the graft donor.

This clonotype was seen ten or more times. The J gene is TRBJ2-5, the V gene TRBV7-3, with 14 nucleotides matching TRBD2. CDR1 and CDR2 from the germline V gene are SGHTA and FQGTGA. V trimming: 5 bases; J trimming: 4 bases; junction bases outside the gene matches: 6. This CDR3 is 16 amino acids long. CDR3 sequence reads: CASSRTGTSGRETQYF. In nucleotides, the CDR3 is TGTGCCAGCAGCCGGACCGGGACTAGCGGGAGAGAGACCCAGTACTTC. Filled out from reference TRBV7-3 and TRBJ2-5, the complete variable domain reads GAGVSQTPSNKVTEKGKYVELRCDPISGHTALYWYRQSLGQGPEFLIYFQGTGAADDSGLPNDRFFAVRPEGSVSTLKIQRTERGDSAVYLCASSRTGTSGRETQYFGPGTRLLVL.

This clonotype was counted ten times or more. The chain has TRBV6-5 and TRBJ1-5; 10 nucleotides line up with TRBD1. V gave up 2 bases and J gave up 0 bases; unmatched junction bases: 1. The CDR3 covers 16 residues. Germline V gene sequence: CDR1 MNHEY, CDR2 SVGAGI. The CDR3 nucleotides are TGTGCCAGCAGTTACGGGACAGGGGATAGCAATCAGCCCCAGCATTTT. Translation: CASSYGTGDSNQPQHF.

This clonotype was counted ten times or more. V and J are TRBV5-1 and TRBJ1-2; a possible D gene is TRBD1 (6 bases). The germline V gene has CDR1 SGHRS and CDR2 YFSETQ. This CDR3 has 15 residues. Trimming removed 4 bases at V and 3 bases at J, with 16 bases between. DNA of the CDR3: TGCGCCAGCAGCCCCGGACAGACTCCACACTATGGCTACACCTTC. Translation gives CASSPGQTPHYGYTF.

This clonotype has a count of ten or more. The chain uses TRBV5-4 and TRBJ2-2; TRBD2 might be the D (7 bases). Between the trimmed V and J ends, which lost 6 bases and 1 base, there was a span of 13 bases. This CDR3 is 15 amino acids long. Germline values: CDR1 SGHNT, CDR2 YYREEE (reference sequence). CDR3 residues: CASTRGGGNTGELFF. The CDR3 DNA reads TGTGCCAGCACCCGGGGAGGGGGGAACACCGGGGAGCTGTTTTTT. The full variable domain, with the rest looked up from reference TRBV5-4 and TRBJ2-2, is ETGVTQSPTHLIKTRGQQVTLRCSSQSGHNTVSWYQQALGQGPQFIFQYYREEENGRGNFPPRFSGLQFPNYSSELNVNALELDDSALYLCASTRGGGNTGELFFGEGSRLTVL.

This clonotype has ten or more counts. The J gene is TRBJ2-3, the V gene TRBV9, with unresolved D. Germline values: CDR1 SGDLS, CDR2 YYNGEE. The CDR3 covers 14 residues. V gave up 0 bases and J gave up 2 bases, with 7 bases separating them. Written as DNA, the CDR3 is TGTGCCAGCAGCGTAGCCCGCCCCACAGATACGCAGTATTTT. Translation: CASSVARPTDTQYF.

Remarks on this clonotype: A read error may be the cause here, since a much bigger clone is one base away. CDR3 loop: CVIKEEGRTEAFF. CDR3 DNA sequence: TGTGTCATCAAGGAGGAGGGGAGGACTGAAGCTTTCTTT. The chain recombines TRBV10-3 with TRBJ1-1, with D maybe TRBD1 (5 bases). Germline V CDR1 and CDR2: ENHRY, SYGVKD. The CDR3 spans 13 residues.

There are many counts of this clonotype. The CDR3 spells CASSHIRRGGADTQYF. In DNA, the CDR3 is TGTGCCAGCAGCCATATCCGGAGAGGGGGAGCAGATACGCAGTATTTT. The genes are TRBV11-2 and TRBJ2-3, with D possibly being TRBD1 (6 bases). V dropped 5 bases and J dropped 4 bases, with 19 bases sitting between them. This CDR3 has 16 residues. The V gene's germline CDR1 is SGHAT and CDR2 FQNNGV.

This clonotype was observed at least ten times. The rearrangement uses TRBV7-9 and TRBJ2-5; unclear D gene. CDR3 length: 12 residues. Germline assignment: CDR1 SEHNR and CDR2 FQNEAQ (reference sequence). Trimming shortened V by 4 bases and J by 4 bases, and 7 bases separated the two germline ends. The DNA for the CDR3 is TGTGCCAGCAGCTCCAACGCAGAGACCCAGTACTTC. It encodes CASSSNAETQYF.

The chain couples TRBV19 to TRBJ1-1; D remains unclear. CDR3 length: 13 amino acids. The V and J ends lost 3 bases and 5 bases respectively, with 10 bases between them. CDR1 is LNHDA and CDR2 is SQIVND in the germline V gene (reference sequence). CDR3 coding DNA: TGTGCCAGTAGTATCAGCGCGGGGACTGAAGCTTTCTTT. Its translation is CASSISAGTEAFF.

This clonotype was recorded many times. The chain links TRBV12-3 or TRBV12-4 to TRBJ2-7; D unresolved. CDR3 length equals 16 residues. V dropped 1 base and J dropped 4 bases, with 17 bases sitting between them. The CDR3, as DNA: TGTGCCAGCAGTTTAGACGGAACGATAAAGGGTTACGAGCAGTACTTC. Protein: CASSLDGTIKGYEQYF.

This clonotype has ten or more counts. This sequence joins TRBV24-1 and TRBJ1-3; 7 bases match TRBD1. There are 17 residues in the CDR3. The V and J ends lost 7 bases and 0 bases, in that order; junction bases with no gene match: 11. CDR1 is KGHDR, CDR2 SFDVKD, per germline. The CDR3 loop is CATSPDRVRISGNTIYF. In DNA, the CDR3 is TGTGCCACCAGCCCCGACAGGGTGAGGATCTCTGGAAACACCATATATTTT.

This clonotype appeared many times. V and J are TRBV18 and TRBJ1-1; no definite D call. The CDR3 consists of 14 residues. Germline V CDR1 and CDR2: KGHSH, LQKENI. Deletions cut 3 bases from V and 2 bases from J, with 10 bases between. CDR3: CASSPIEVNTEAFF. In nucleotides, the CDR3 is TGTGCCAGCTCACCTATAGAGGTAAACACTGAAGCTTTCTTT. The complete variable domain, with remaining parts taken from reference TRBV18 and TRBJ1-1, reads NAGVMQNPRHLVRRRGQEARLRCSPMKGHSHVYWYRQLPEEGLKFMVYLQKENIIDESGMPKERFSAEFPKEGPSILRIQQVVRGDSAAYFCASSPIEVNTEAFFGQGTRLTVV.

This clonotype was observed at least ten times. The gene calls are TRBV20-1 and TRBJ1-2; no firm D call. V was trimmed by 5 bases and J by 2 bases, leaving 15 bases between them. The CDR3 length is 14 residues. Germline-derived CDR1 and CDR2 are DFQATT and SNEGSKA (reference sequence). CDR3 residues: CSAEVRGFNYGYTF. The CDR3 nucleotides read TGCAGTGCTGAGGTCCGGGGATTCAACTATGGCTACACCTTC.

The sample holds many counts of this clonotype. This sequence joins TRBV13 and TRBJ2-7; 8 positions match TRBD2. The CDR3 runs 15 residues. Germline CDR1 is PRHDT and CDR2 is FYEKMQ (reference sequence). V lost 5 bases to trimming and J lost 4 bases; unmatched junction nucleotides: 10. The CDR3, as DNA: TGTGCCAGCAGCCGGGGGACTAGTCGGGGTTACGAGCAGTACTTC. This sequence encodes CASSRGTSRGYEQYF.

This clonotype was counted at least ten times. The V call is TRBV12-3 or TRBV12-4, the J call TRBJ1-2; D call uncertain. This CDR3 comprises 14 residues. Trimming left V 7 bases short and J 2 bases short, with 14 bases between. DNA of the CDR3: TGTGCCAGCAACCTCTCTGGGAAAAACTATGGCTACACCTTC. Its protein is CASNLSGKNYGYTF.

This clonotype was observed at least ten times. The chain is built from TRBV27 and TRBJ2-7, with 9 bases lining up with TRBD1. The CDR3 consists of 14 residues. With V trimmed by 6 bases and J by 5 bases, 8 bases remained unmatched. Germline assignment: CDR1 MNHEY and CDR2 SMNVEV (reference sequence). The CDR3 coding sequence is TGTGCCAGCAGGAGGTGGACAGGGGAGGACGAGCAGTACTTC. This sequence encodes CASRRWTGEDEQYF.

This clonotype was picked up many times. The J gene is TRBJ1-3, the V gene TRBV20-1, with D maybe TRBD1 (5 bases). Germline V gives CDR1 DFQATT, CDR2 SNEGSKA (reference sequence). V lost 3 bases, J lost 0 bases, and 6 bases lay in between. The CDR3 extends over 13 amino acids. The CDR3 loop is CSASGGSGNTIYF. The CDR3 DNA reads as TGCAGTGCTAGCGGGGGCTCTGGAAACACCATATATTTT.

This clonotype was recorded many times. The chain recombines TRBV9 with TRBJ2-1, with TRBD1 matching 9 bases. V lost 0 bases, J lost 9 bases, and 4 bases stayed unmatched. The CDR3 has 14 amino acids. Germline CDR1 and CDR2: SGDLS and YYNGEE. The CDR3: CASSVGGQGTEQFF. In DNA form, the CDR3 reads TGTGCCAGCAGCGTAGGAGGACAGGGGACTGAGCAGTTCTTC.

In its sample, this clonotype was seen many times. The V and J genes are TRBV7-3 and TRBJ2-1, with 11 bases lining up with TRBD2. V was clipped by 8 bases and J by 6 bases; unmatched bases: 9. This CDR3 has 15 residues. Germline CDR1 reads SGHTA; CDR2 reads FQGTGA. The CDR3: CASEEVAGGPNEQFF. Written as DNA, the CDR3 is TGTGCCAGCGAGGAGGTAGCGGGAGGGCCCAATGAGCAGTTCTTC.

This clonotype was recorded many times. The germline gene is not matched at one end of the junction; a read error may be the cause. The CDR3 region is CASSLGLNTEAFF. CDR3 nucleotide sequence: TGTGCCAGCAGCTTAGGATTGAACACTGAAGCTTTCTTT. V and J are TRBV5-1 and TRBJ1-1; no definite D call. Per germline, CDR1 SGHRS and CDR2 YFSETQ. The length of the CDR3 is 13 residues. The complete variable domain, with remaining parts taken from reference TRBV5-1 and TRBJ1-1, reads KAGVTQTPRYLIKTRGQQVTLSCSPISGHRSVSWYQQTPGQGLQFLFEYFSETQRNKGNFPGRFSGRQFSNSRSEMNVSTLELGDSALYLCASSLGLNTEAFFGQGTRLTVV.

This clonotype was seen at least ten times. The chain recombines TRBV7-9 with TRBJ2-3; the D is unclear. CDR1 and CDR2 (germline): SEHNR, FQNEAQ (reference sequence). V was trimmed by 1 base and J by 3 bases, leaving 14 bases between them. The CDR3 contains 16 residues. CDR3 in DNA: TGTGCCAGCAGCTTAGAACCGGGCCCTAGTACAGATACGCAGTATTTT. It encodes CASSLEPGPSTDTQYF.

This clonotype was seen repeatedly, ten times or more. This chain joins TRBV28 and TRBJ2-5; D is perhaps TRBD1 or TRBD2 (6 bases each). V was cut by 3 bases and J by 5 bases, with 13 bases left in between. The V gene's germline CDR1 is MDHEN and CDR2 SYDVKM. The CDR3 runs to 14 residues. CDR3 bases: TGTGCCAGCAGTTTGCTCGGGGGCGCGGAGACCCAGTACTTC. Translating it yields CASSLLGGAETQYF.

This clonotype showed up many times. The rearrangement uses TRBV6-2 or TRBV6-3 and TRBJ1-2, with a possible D match to TRBD1 (5 bases). This CDR3 contains 12 residues. Per germline, CDR1 MNHEY and CDR2 SVGEGT. V was shortened by 6 bases and J by 3 bases, with 8 bases between the two germline ends. The CDR3 DNA reads TGTGCCAGCAGAGACAGACACTATGGCTACACCTTC. Amino acids: CASRDRHYGYTF.

This clonotype was detected ten times or more. The chain is built from TRBV25-1 and TRBJ2-3, with TRBD1 as a possible D gene (5 bases). CDR3 size: 15 residues. Germline values: CDR1 MGHDK, CDR2 SYGVNS. Trimming left V 4 bases short and J 2 bases short, with 13 bases between. The CDR3 region is CASSATGALTDTQYF. In DNA, the CDR3 is TGTGCCAGCAGTGCTACAGGCGCACTCACAGATACGCAGTATTTT.

This clonotype was picked up many times. J is TRBJ1-5 and V is TRBV6-2 or TRBV6-3; D not resolved. The V end lost 8 bases, the J end lost 1 base, and 18 bases lay between the germline ends. This CDR3 is built from 16 residues. Germline lookup yields CDR1 MNHEY and CDR2 SVGEGT. The CDR3 region is CASHRHGEESNQPQHF. As DNA, the CDR3 is TGTGCCAGCCACCGACATGGGGAGGAGAGCAATCAGCCCCAGCATTTT.

This clonotype was observed at least ten times. V is TRBV6-2 or TRBV6-3 and J is TRBJ1-5; D remains unclear. The CDR3 has 13 amino acids. V lost 2 bases and J 6 bases, leaving 8 bases between the germline ends. Germline-derived CDR1 and CDR2 are MNHEY and SVGEGT. Here the CDR3 reads CASSYPTAQPQHF. CDR3 nucleotide sequence: TGTGCCAGCAGTTACCCTACAGCTCAGCCCCAGCATTTT.

This clonotype was seen at least ten times. The chain couples TRBV14 to TRBJ1-1; D not resolved. The V and J ends lost 5 bases and 1 base respectively, with 11 bases between them. The germline V gene has CDR1 SGHDN and CDR2 FVKESK. There are 14 residues in the CDR3. In nucleotides, the CDR3 is TGTGCCAGCAGCGCGACTCAGTGGAACACTGAAGCTTTCTTT. Residues: CASSATQWNTEAFF.

This clonotype has at least ten counts. The chain links TRBV10-3 to TRBJ2-1; 11 nucleotides agree with TRBD2. The length of the CDR3 is 14 residues. The V gene's germline CDR1 is ENHRY and CDR2 SYGVKD. The junction had 7 bases not matched to a gene; V was cut back by 8 bases and J by 7 bases. The CDR3 loop reads CAIQGTSGSNEQFF. The CDR3 coding sequence is TGTGCCATCCAAGGAACTAGCGGGAGTAATGAGCAGTTCTTC.

Details on this clonotype: A much larger clone differs by one base, so this may be a read error. The rearrangement links TRBV3-1 to TRBJ1-5, with no clear D. This CDR3 contains 12 residues. The germline CDR1 and CDR2 sequences are LGHDT and YNNKEL (reference sequence). In nucleotides, the CDR3 is TGTGCCACCAGCCAGGTCGGGCAGCCCCAGCATTTT. This gives the protein CATSQVGQPQHF.

This clonotype was seen repeatedly, ten times or more. CDR3 coding DNA: TGCAGTGCTTTACAGGGTAAAGAGACCCAGTACTTC. Its translation is CSALQGKETQYF. This rearrangement joins TRBV20-1 to TRBJ2-5, with D possibly TRBD1 on 6 matching bases. The CDR3 has 12 amino acids. Trimming removed 5 bases from V and 3 bases from J, with 10 bases in between. From germline, CDR1 is DFQATT and CDR2 SNEGSKA (reference sequence).

This clonotype was recorded many times. This rearrangement joins TRBV12-3 or TRBV12-4 to TRBJ1-2, with D hard to call. This CDR3 contains 11 residues. Trimming stripped 0 bases from V and 12 bases from J, with 8 bases between. The CDR3 sequence: CASSLAGKDTF. In DNA, the CDR3 is TGTGCCAGCAGTTTAGCGGGGAAGGACACCTTC.

This clonotype came up many times. The CDR3 here is CASSSPRQGPYEQYF. CDR3 sequence (DNA): TGTGCCAGCAGCTCTCCCCGACAGGGCCCCTACGAGCAGTACTTC. The J gene is TRBJ2-7, the V gene TRBV7-2, with TRBD1 matching 7 bases. Germline lookup yields CDR1 SGHTA and CDR2 FQGNSA. There are 15 residues in the CDR3. Trimming took 4 bases from V and 2 from J; bases not matched to a gene: 8. The complete variable domain, with remaining parts taken from reference TRBV7-2 and TRBJ2-7, reads GAGVSQSPSNKVTEKGKDVELRCDPISGHTALYWYRQSLGQGLEFLIYFQGNSAPDKSGLPSDRFSAERTGGSVSTLTIQRTQQEDSAVYLCASSSPRQGPYEQYFGPGTRLTVT.